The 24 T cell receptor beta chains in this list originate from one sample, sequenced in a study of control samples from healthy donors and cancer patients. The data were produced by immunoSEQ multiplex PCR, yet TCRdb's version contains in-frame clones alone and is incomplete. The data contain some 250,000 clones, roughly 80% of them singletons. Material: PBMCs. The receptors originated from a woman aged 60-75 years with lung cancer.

The CDR3 here is CAISLGQGTGELFF. Here the CDR3 DNA reads TGTGCCATCAGTTTGGGACAGGGTACCGGGGAGCTGTTTTTT. V gene TRBV10-3 combines with J gene TRBJ2-2, with TRBD1 matching over 9 bases. The CDR3 length is 14 residues. Germline CDR1 and CDR2: ENHRY and SYGVKD. The trim removed 5 bases at V and 5 bases at J, leaving 3 bases unmatched.

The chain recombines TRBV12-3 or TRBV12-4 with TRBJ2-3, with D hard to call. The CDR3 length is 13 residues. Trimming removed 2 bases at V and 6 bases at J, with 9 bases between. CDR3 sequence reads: CASSLLPLDTQYF. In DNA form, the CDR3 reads TGTGCCAGCAGTTTACTCCCCCTTGATACGCAGTATTTT.

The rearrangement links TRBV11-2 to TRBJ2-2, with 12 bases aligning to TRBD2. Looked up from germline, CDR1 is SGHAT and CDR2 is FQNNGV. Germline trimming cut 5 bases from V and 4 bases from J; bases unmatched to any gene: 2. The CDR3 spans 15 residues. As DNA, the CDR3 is TGTGCCAGCAGCCGGGGACTAGCGGGCACCGGGGAGCTGTTTTTT. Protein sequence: CASSRGLAGTGELFF.

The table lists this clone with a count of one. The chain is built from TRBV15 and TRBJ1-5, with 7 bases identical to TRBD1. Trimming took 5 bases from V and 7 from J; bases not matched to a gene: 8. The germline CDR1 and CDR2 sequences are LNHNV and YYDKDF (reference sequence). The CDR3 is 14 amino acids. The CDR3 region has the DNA TGTGCCACCAGCCGACGACAGGGCGACCAGCCCCAGCATTTT. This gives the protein CATSRRQGDQPQHF.

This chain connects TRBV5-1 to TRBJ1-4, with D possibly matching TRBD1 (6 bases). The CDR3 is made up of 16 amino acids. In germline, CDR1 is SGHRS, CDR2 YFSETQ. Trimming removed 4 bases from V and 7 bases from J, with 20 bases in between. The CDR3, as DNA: TGCGCCAGCAGCATACTGGGAGGCGGGGGCCCTGAAAAACTGTTTTTT. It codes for CASSILGGGGPEKLFF. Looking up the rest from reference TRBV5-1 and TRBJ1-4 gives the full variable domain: KAGVTQTPRYLIKTRGQQVTLSCSPISGHRSVSWYQQTPGQGLQFLFEYFSETQRNKGNFPGRFSGRQFSNSRSEMNVSTLELGDSALYLCASSILGGGGPEKLFFGSGTQLSVL.

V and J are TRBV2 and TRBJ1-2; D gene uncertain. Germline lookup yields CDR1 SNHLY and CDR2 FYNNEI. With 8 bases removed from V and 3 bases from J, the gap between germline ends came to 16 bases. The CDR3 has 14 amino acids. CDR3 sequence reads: CASGRNSEDYGYTF. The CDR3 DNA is TGTGCCAGCGGTCGTAACAGCGAGGACTATGGCTACACCTTC. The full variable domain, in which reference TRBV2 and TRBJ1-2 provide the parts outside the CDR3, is EPEVTQTPSHQVTQMGQEVILRCVPISNHLYFYWYRQILGQKVEFLVSFYNNEISEKSEIFDDQFSVERPDGSNFTLKIRSTKLEDSAMYFCASGRNSEDYGYTFGSGTRLTVV.

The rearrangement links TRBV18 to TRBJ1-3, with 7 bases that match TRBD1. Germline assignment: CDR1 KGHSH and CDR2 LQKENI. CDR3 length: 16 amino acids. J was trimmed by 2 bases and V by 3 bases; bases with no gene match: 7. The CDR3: CASSPRQGLAGNTIYF. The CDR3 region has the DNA TGTGCCAGCTCACCGCGACAGGGCTTGGCTGGAAACACCATATATTTT.

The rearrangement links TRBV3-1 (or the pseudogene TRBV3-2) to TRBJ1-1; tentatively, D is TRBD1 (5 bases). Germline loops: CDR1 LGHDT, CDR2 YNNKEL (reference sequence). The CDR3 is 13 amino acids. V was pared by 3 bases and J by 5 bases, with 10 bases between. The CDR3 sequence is CASSQEGRTEAFF. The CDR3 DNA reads TGTGCCAGCAGCCAGGAGGGGAGGACTGAAGCTTTCTTT.

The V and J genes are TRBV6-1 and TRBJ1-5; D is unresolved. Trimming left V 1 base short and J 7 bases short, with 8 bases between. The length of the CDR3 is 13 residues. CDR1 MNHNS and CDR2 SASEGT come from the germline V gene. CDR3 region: CASSEVLQQPQHF. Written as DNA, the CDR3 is TGTGCCAGCAGTGAAGTGCTTCAACAGCCCCAGCATTTT.

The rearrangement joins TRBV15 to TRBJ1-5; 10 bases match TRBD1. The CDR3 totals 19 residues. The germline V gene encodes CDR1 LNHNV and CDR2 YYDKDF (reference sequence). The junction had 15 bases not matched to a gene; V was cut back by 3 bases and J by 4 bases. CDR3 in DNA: TGTGCCACCAGCAGCACCCGGGACAGGGGAGGAGGCCTTAATCAGCCCCAGCATTTT. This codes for CATSSTRDRGGGLNQPQHF.

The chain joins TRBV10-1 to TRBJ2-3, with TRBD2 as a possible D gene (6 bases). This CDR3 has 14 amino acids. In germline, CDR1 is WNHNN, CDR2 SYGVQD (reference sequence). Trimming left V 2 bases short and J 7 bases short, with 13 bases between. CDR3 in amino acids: CASSEGRELNTQYF. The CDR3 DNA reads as TGCGCCAGCAGTGAGGGGCGGGAACTCAATACGCAGTATTTT.

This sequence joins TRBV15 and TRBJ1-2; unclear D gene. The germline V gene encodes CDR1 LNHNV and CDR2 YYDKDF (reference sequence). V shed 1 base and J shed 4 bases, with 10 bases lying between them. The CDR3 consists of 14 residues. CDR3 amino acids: CATSRVREGYGYTF. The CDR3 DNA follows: TGTGCCACCAGCAGAGTAAGGGAGGGCTATGGCTACACCTTC.

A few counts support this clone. The CDR3 DNA reads as TGTGCCAGCAGCCAAGACAAACTAGCGGGAGCGGGAGATACGCAGTATTTT. This gives the protein CASSQDKLAGAGDTQYF. The chain couples TRBV3-1 (or the pseudogene TRBV3-2) to TRBJ2-3, with 11 bases fitting TRBD2. Germline CDR1 and CDR2: LGHDT and YNNKEL (reference sequence). The ends lost 0 bases at V and 5 bases at J; junction bases unmatched: 7. There are 17 residues in the CDR3.

The CDR3 bases are TGTGCCAGCAGCTATCGGGGAGATCAGCCCCAGCATTTT. It specifies CASSYRGDQPQHF. The chain joins TRBV7-9 to TRBJ1-5; D is uncertain. This CDR3 has 13 residues. V dropped 4 bases and J dropped 5 bases, with 9 bases sitting between them. Germline assignment: CDR1 SEHNR and CDR2 FQNEAQ (reference sequence).

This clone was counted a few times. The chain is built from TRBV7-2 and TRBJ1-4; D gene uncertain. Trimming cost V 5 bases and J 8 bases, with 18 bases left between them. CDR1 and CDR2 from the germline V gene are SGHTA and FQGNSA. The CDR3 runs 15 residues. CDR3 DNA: TGTGCCAGCAGCCCACGGACGTCCCTACCGGAAAAACTGTTTTTT. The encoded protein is CASSPRTSLPEKLFF.

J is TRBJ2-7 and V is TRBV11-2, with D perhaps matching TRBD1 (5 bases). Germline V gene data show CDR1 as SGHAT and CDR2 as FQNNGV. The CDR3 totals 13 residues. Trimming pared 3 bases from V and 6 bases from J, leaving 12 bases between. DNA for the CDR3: TGTGCCAGCAGCTTGGGGCAGTTAGGCGAGCAGTACTTC. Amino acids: CASSLGQLGEQYF. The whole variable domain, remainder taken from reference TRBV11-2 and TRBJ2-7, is EAGVAQSPRYKIIEKRQSVAFWCNPISGHATLYWYQQILGQGPKLLIQFQNNGVVDDSQLPKDRFSAERLKGVDSTLKIQPAKLEDSAVYLCASSLGQLGEQYFGPGTRLTVT.

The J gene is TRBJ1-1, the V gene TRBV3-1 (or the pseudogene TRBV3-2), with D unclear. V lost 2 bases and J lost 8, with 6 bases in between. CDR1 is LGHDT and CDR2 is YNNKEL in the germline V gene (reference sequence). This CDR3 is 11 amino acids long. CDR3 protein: CASSQSAEAFF. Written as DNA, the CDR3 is TGTGCCAGCAGCCAAAGCGCGGAAGCTTTCTTT.

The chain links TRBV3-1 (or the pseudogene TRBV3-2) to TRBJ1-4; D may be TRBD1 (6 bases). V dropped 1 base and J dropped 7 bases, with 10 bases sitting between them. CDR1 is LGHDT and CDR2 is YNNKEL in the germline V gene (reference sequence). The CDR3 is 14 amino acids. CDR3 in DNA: TGTGCCAGCAGCCAAGTAAGGGGGGCTGAAAAACTGTTTTTT. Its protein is CASSQVRGAEKLFF.

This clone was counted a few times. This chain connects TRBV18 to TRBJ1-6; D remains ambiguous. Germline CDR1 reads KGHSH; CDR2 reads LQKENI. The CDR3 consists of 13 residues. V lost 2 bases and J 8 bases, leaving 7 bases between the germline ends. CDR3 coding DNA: TGTGCCAGCTCACCAGGGATGGATTCACCCCTCCACTTT. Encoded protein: CASSPGMDSPLHF. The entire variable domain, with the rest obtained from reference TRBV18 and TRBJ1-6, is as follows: NAGVMQNPRHLVRRRGQEARLRCSPMKGHSHVYWYRQLPEEGLKFMVYLQKENIIDESGMPKERFSAEFPKEGPSILRIQQVVRGDSAAYFCASSPGMDSPLHFGNGTRLTVT.

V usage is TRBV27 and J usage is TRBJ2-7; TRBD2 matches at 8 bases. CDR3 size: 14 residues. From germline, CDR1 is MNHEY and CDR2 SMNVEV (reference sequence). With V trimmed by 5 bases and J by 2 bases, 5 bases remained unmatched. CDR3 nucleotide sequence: TGTGCCAGCAGTCTCCGGGAGGGAACCTACGAGCAGTACTTC. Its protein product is CASSLREGTYEQYF.

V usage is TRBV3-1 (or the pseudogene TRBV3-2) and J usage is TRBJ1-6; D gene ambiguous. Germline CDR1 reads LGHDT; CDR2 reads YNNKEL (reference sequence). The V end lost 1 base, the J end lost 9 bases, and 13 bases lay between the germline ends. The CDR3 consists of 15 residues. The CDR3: CASSQGPPDGSPLHF. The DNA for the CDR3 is TGTGCCAGCAGCCAAGGGCCTCCAGACGGTTCACCCCTCCACTTT.

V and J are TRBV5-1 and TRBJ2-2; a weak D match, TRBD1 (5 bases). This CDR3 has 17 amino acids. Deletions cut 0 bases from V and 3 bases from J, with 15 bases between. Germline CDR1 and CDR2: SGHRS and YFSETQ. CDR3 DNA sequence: TGCGCCAGCAGCTTGGTGTATGGCAGGGATGACACCGGGGAGCTGTTTTTT. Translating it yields CASSLVYGRDDTGELFF.

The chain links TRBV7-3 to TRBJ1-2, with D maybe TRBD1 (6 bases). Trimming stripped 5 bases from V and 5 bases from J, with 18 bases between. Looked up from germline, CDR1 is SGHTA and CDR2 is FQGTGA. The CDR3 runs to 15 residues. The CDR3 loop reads CASSRSPPGAYGYTF. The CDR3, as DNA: TGTGCCAGCAGCCGTTCCCCCCCGGGGGCATATGGCTACACCTTC.

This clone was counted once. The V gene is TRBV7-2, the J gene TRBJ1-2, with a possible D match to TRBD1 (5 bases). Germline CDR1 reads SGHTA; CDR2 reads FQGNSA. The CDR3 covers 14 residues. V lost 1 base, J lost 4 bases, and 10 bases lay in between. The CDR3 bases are TGTGCCAGCAGCTTAGTTAGGACAACCTATGGCTACACCTTC. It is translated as CASSLVRTTYGYTF.